The clone carrying this T cell receptor beta chain has more than one count but fewer than ten. Original analysis: Reference gene primer amplification in the assay estimated nucleated cell counts. TCRdb's table, derived via immunoSEQ multiplex PCR, lists solely in-frame clones and lacks some. That table gives V, J and clone size, and the DNA gave D and trimming. The sample yields around 71,000 clones, more than 75% seen once. This specimen comes from a study of blood T cell repertoires in COVID-19. Study summary: Samples of COVID-19 (acute and convalescent) were obtained from the United States, Italy and Spain. PBMCs, B-cell-depleted T cells, or T cells provided the cDNA or gDNA that made up the material.

The sequence derives from a woman aged 60 to 75 with acute or convalescent COVID-19. The sequencing input was peripheral blood.

The CDR3 nucleotides read TGTGCCAGCAGCCTGAGCCCGGGAAATACCGGGGAGCTGTTTTTT. This sequence encodes CASSLSPGNTGELFF. The J gene is TRBJ2-2, the V gene TRBV4-2; maybe TRBD2 (5 bases). The germline gives CDR1 LGHNA, CDR2 YNFKEQ. Trimming took 4 bases from V and 5 from J, leaving 14 bases between them. The CDR3 runs 15 residues.